Presented here are 11 T cell receptor beta chains from one specimen sequenced in a study of tumor and adjacent non-tumor tissue in lung cancer. RNA was extracted from bulk tissue without any cell sorting. This non-tumor lung sample came from over 3 cm beyond the tumor edge. TCRbeta libraries were built with three rounds of nested PCR, modified from ARM-PCR. TCRdb independently ran MiXCR on the multiplex PCR reads; one entry per CDR3 protein. In the table there are 48,000 or so distinct CDR3 sequences, around 59% of which are singletons. Sequencing used distant non-tumor lung tissue. The receptors originated from a woman aged 70-85 years with non-small cell lung cancer.

This clonotype was seen only once. At one end the junction does not follow the germline gene, possibly because of a read error. V usage is TRBV6-1 and J usage is TRBJ2-7; 7 nucleotides match TRBD1. The CDR3 totals 15 residues. The germline CDR1 and CDR2 sequences are MNHNS and SASEGT. The CDR3 DNA reads as TGTGCCAGGAGTGATGTATCGGCAGGGGGATACGAGCAGTACTTC. Encoded protein: CARSDVSAGGYEQYF.

Points on this clonotype: A read error may produce the germline difference seen at one junction end. The V gene is TRBV4-2, the J gene TRBJ2-7, with D perhaps matching TRBD1 (6 bases). The germline gives CDR1 LGHNA, CDR2 YNFKEQ. This CDR3 region has 15 residues. The chain's CDR3 is CVNSRGDIPTYEQHF. DNA of the CDR3: TGTGTCAACAGCAGGGGCGACATCCCGACCTACGAGCAGCACTTC.

Regarding this clonotype: A much larger clone differs from this one at a single base, so this may be a read error. The rearrangement uses TRBV7-9 and TRBJ2-3; no definite D call. Germline assignment: CDR1 SEHNR and CDR2 FQNEAQ (reference sequence). The CDR3 is 12 amino acids. In DNA, the CDR3 is TGTGTCAGCAGCCTACTCACAGATACGCAGTATTTT. As protein: CVSSLLTDTQYF.

For this clonotype: This may stem from a read error, because a much larger clone lies one nucleotide away. It is likely a read error, because the conserved phenylalanine at the end of the CDR3 is missing. The V gene is TRBV5-6, the J gene TRBJ1-5; D unresolved. V dropped 4 bases and J dropped 6 bases, with 14 bases sitting between them. Germline V gene lookup returns CDR1 SGHDT and CDR2 YYEEEE. The CDR3 extends over 14 amino acids. The CDR3 coding sequence is TGTGCCAGCAGCCTTTACAGCCTAAGTCAGCCCCAGCATTGT. Protein: CASSLYSLSQPQHC.

This clonotype was counted a few times. Just one base apart from a much larger clone, this may be a read error. The J gene is TRBJ1-6, the V gene TRBV11-2, with TRBD1 matching 9 bases. From germline, CDR1 is SGHAT and CDR2 FQNNGV. This CDR3 contains 16 residues. The CDR3 sequence is CTSSYRPGTGKPPLHF. DNA of the CDR3: TGTACCAGCAGCTACCGCCCGGGGACAGGGAAACCACCCCTCCACTTT.

This clonotype came up a few times. The chain joins TRBV6-5 to TRBJ2-5, with a possible D match to TRBD2 (7 bases). V was pared by 9 bases and J by 3 bases, with 20 bases between. Germline V CDR1 and CDR2: MNHEY, SVGAGI. This CDR3 contains 15 residues. The CDR3 here is CASYSLGEGEETQYF. CDR3 sequence (DNA): TGTGCCAGTTACTCGCTTGGGGAGGGGGAAGAGACCCAGTACTTC.

This clonotype has more than one count but fewer than ten. A much more abundant neighbour one base away suggests this may be a read error. CDR3 nucleotides: TGTGCCAGCAGGGGACAGGGTGTTGCTGAGCCCCAGCATTTT. Protein product: CASRGQGVAEPQHF. This chain links TRBV6-2 or TRBV6-3 with TRBJ1-5, with 9 positions matching TRBD1. This CDR3 region has 14 residues. With V trimmed by 6 bases and J by 8 bases, 8 bases remained unmatched. Per germline, CDR1 MNHEY and CDR2 SVGEGT.

Concerning this clonotype itself: A much larger clone lies a single base off, so this may be a read error. The J gene is TRBJ2-1, the V gene TRBV4-2; no clear D gene. The ends were cut back, 0 bases at V and 5 bases at J, with 11 bases in the middle. CDR3 length: 15 residues. CDR1 LGHNA and CDR2 YNFKEQ come from the germline V gene. CDR3 sequence (DNA): TGTGCCAGCAGCCAAGAGGTTACTCATAACAATGAGCAGTTCTTC. Protein product: CASSQEVTHNNEQFF.

V usage is TRBV10-2 and J usage is TRBJ1-1; no definite D call. The CDR3 extends over 15 amino acids. In germline, CDR1 is WSHSY, CDR2 SAAADI. Trimming shortened V by 4 bases and J by 0 bases, and 12 bases separated the two germline ends. In DNA, the CDR3 is TGCGCCAGCAGTGTATGTAGCACTCTGAACACTGAAGCTTTCTTT. This sequence encodes CASSVCSTLNTEAFF.

As to this clonotype: A junction boundary mismatches the germline segment, possibly from a read error. V and J are TRBV29-1 and TRBJ2-1; D is perhaps TRBD2 (5 bases). Germline CDR1 reads SQVTM; CDR2 reads ANQGSEA. This CDR3 contains 14 residues. CDR3 region: CSVGVTEVRNEEFF. DNA of the CDR3: TGCAGCGTTGGAGTAACGGAGGTACGGAATGAGGAGTTCTTC.

This clonotype was observed once. One end of the junction varies from germline; a read error may be responsible. The gene calls are TRBV6-5 and TRBJ2-5, with 7 nucleotides matching TRBD2. Germline lookup yields CDR1 MNHEY and CDR2 SVGAGI. The CDR3 has 16 amino acids. The CDR3 sequence is CDSSYSLREGEETQYF. The CDR3 DNA sequence: TGTGACAGCAGTTACTCGCTTAGGGAGGGAGAAGAGACCCAGTACTTC.